A selection of T cell receptor beta chains follows, all from one sample in a study of blood T cell repertoires in COVID-19. The table came from immunoSEQ multiplex PCR; TCRdb's copy has only in-frame clones and leaves some out. This table has about 140,000 clones, roughly 85% appearing once. Sequencing was performed on peripheral blood. These receptors all come from a man aged 60-69 years with acute or convalescent COVID-19. Each CDR3 is given with its conserved first and last residue. D genes are given only for firm matches. Clone size appears in some rows only: once, few, many, or a class for an expanded clone.

clone size | J gene | D gene | V gene | CDR3 protein | CDR3 DNA
- | TRBJ1-4 | - | TRBV3-1/TRBV3-2 | CASSQDLDEWNEKLFF | TGTGCCAGCAGCCAAGATCTAGATGAGTGGAATGAAAAACTGTTTTTT
- | TRBJ1-3 | - | TRBV19 | CASRTTARPGNTIYF | TGTGCCAGTAGGACTACCGCCCGTCCTGGAAACACCATATATTTT
- | TRBJ1-5 | - | TRBV12-3/TRBV12-4 | CASQGYSNQPQHF | TGTGCCAGCCAGGGTTATAGCAATCAGCCCCAGCATTTT
- | TRBJ2-7 | - | TRBV7-2 | CASSPYSLYEQYF | TGTGCCAGCAGCCCCTACAGTCTCTACGAGCAGTACTTC
- | TRBJ1-5 | TRBD1 | TRBV4-3 | CASRGQGALYSNQPQHF | TGCGCCAGCAGAGGACAGGGGGCCCTGTATAGCAATCAGCCCCAGCATTTT
few | TRBJ2-7 | - | TRBV6-5 | CASSRDFSSYEQYF | TGTGCCAGCAGCCGGGACTTCAGTTCCTACGAGCAGTACTTC
- | TRBJ1-2 | - | TRBV19 | CASIPSSTGNYGYTF | TGTGCCAGTATACCCTCCTCAACAGGGAACTATGGCTACACCTTC
- | TRBJ1-2 | - | TRBV6-4 | CASSDGQGRHGYTF | TGTGCCAGCAGTGACGGGCAGGGAAGACATGGCTACACCTTC
- | TRBJ1-4 | - | TRBV28 | CASSLKGLATNEKLFF | TGTGCCAGCAGTTTAAAGGGGCTTGCAACTAATGAAAAACTGTTTTTT
- | TRBJ1-3 | - | TRBV19 | CASSLQSSGNTIYF | TGTGCCAGTAGTCTACAGAGCTCTGGAAACACCATATATTTT
- | TRBJ1-1 | - | TRBV6-4 | CASSTQQNTEAFF | TGTGCCAGCAGTACCCAACAGAACACTGAAGCTTTCTTT
- | TRBJ2-6 | TRBD1 | TRBV2 | CASRGTGYGANVLTF | TGTGCCAGCAGGGGGACAGGGTACGGGGCCAACGTCCTGACTTTC
few | TRBJ1-4 | - | TRBV10-3 | CAISDAGTNEKLFF | TGTGCCATCAGTGACGCGGGAACTAATGAAAAACTGTTTTTT
- | TRBJ1-3 | - | TRBV4-2 | CASSRKGRDLWGNTIYF | TGTGCCAGCAGCCGGAAAGGGAGGGATCTCTGGGGAAACACCATATATTTT
- | TRBJ2-3 | TRBD2 | TRBV7-8 | CASSPSGTSGSFGDTQYF | TGTGCCAGCAGCCCCTCCGGGACTAGCGGGAGTTTTGGAGATACGCAGTATTTT
- | TRBJ2-5 | TRBD1 | TRBV7-2 | CASSLQGAKETQYF | TGTGCCAGCAGCTTACAGGGGGCGAAAGAGACCCAGTACTTC
- | TRBJ2-2 | - | TRBV6-5 | CASSYASYTGELFF | TGTGCCAGCAGTTACGCCAGTTACACCGGGGAGCTGTTTTTT
- | TRBJ1-5 | - | TRBV6-5 | CASSAGRGSNQPQHF | TGTGCCAGCAGCGCCGGGAGGGGTAGCAATCAGCCCCAGCATTTT
few | TRBJ1-1 | TRBD1 | TRBV14 | CASSKGGWTEAFF | TGTGCCAGCAGCAAAGGGGGCTGGACTGAAGCTTTCTTT
once | TRBJ2-1 | TRBD1 | TRBV19 | CASIQGQGAYNEQFF | TGTGCCAGTATCCAAGGACAGGGCGCCTACAATGAGCAGTTCTTC
- | TRBJ2-3 | - | TRBV10-3 | CAIRGGGGSTDTQYF | TGTGCCATCAGGGGGGGTGGCGGAAGCACAGATACGCAGTATTTT
- | TRBJ2-7 | TRBD2 | TRBV5-4 | CASSLGASGDAEQYF | TGTGCCAGCAGCTTGGGGGCTAGCGGAGATGCGGAGCAGTACTTC
- | TRBJ1-5 | - | TRBV7-9 | CASSDPGSNQPQHF | TGTGCCAGCAGCGACCCCGGGAGCAATCAGCCCCAGCATTTT
once | TRBJ2-7 | TRBD2 | TRBV5-4 | CASSLGGLAPYEQYF | TGTGCCAGCAGCCTAGGGGGACTAGCTCCTTACGAGCAGTACTTC
- | TRBJ2-3 | TRBD2 | TRBV6-5 | CASSYSKASGSQYF | TGTGCCAGCAGTTACTCGAAGGCTAGCGGCTCGCAGTATTTT
- | TRBJ2-1 | - | TRBV7-9 | CASQPRGSSYNEQFF | TGTGCCAGCCAACCCCGGGGTAGCTCCTACAATGAGCAGTTCTTC
few | TRBJ1-2 | - | TRBV9 | CASSVGGGGYTF | TGTGCCAGCAGCGTAGGTGGAGGCGGCTACACCTTC
- | TRBJ1-3 | - | TRBV6-6 | CASSPGIGNTIYF | TGTGCCAGCAGCCCGGGGATAGGAAACACCATATATTTT
- | TRBJ1-4 | - | TRBV6-5 | CASSPTRRNEKLFF | TGTGCCAGCAGTCCGACGCGGCGAAATGAAAAACTGTTTTTT
- | TRBJ1-1 | - | TRBV29-1 | CSGSSTLGANTEAFF | TGCAGCGGTTCATCGACGTTGGGGGCGAACACTGAAGCTTTCTTT
few | TRBJ2-1 | - | TRBV11-2 | CASSQGWSYNEQFF | TGTGCCAGCTCGCAGGGGTGGTCCTACAATGAGCAGTTCTTC
- | TRBJ2-2 | - | TRBV19 | CASKYGGNTGELFF | TGTGCCAGTAAATACGGGGGAAACACCGGGGAGCTGTTTTTT
- | TRBJ2-3 | - | TRBV27 | CASSREHPTDTQYF | TGTGCCAGTTCCAGGGAACACCCCACAGATACGCAGTATTTT
- | TRBJ2-2 | TRBD1 | TRBV15 | CATSKGQGPNTGELFF | TGTGCCACCAGCAAGGGACAGGGGCCGAACACCGGGGAGCTGTTTTTT
- | TRBJ2-2 | - | TRBV3-1/TRBV3-2 | CASSRDSLTGELFF | TGTGCCAGCAGCCGGGACTCGCTCACCGGGGAGCTGTTTTTT
- | TRBJ2-5 | TRBD1 | TRBV4-3 | CASSQEGQGVETQYF | TGCGCCAGCAGCCAAGAAGGGCAGGGGGTAGAGACCCAGTACTTC
- | TRBJ2-7 | - | TRBV3-1/TRBV3-2 | CASSQASQGGGLGQYF | TGTGCCAGCAGCCAAGCTTCCCAGGGAGGGGGTCTCGGGCAGTACTTC
- | TRBJ2-6 | TRBD2 | TRBV29-1 | CSVGGADSGANVLTF | TGCAGCGTCGGGGGGGCGGACTCTGGGGCCAACGTCCTGACTTTC
few | TRBJ1-5 | - | TRBV28 | CASRSGEWGQPQHF | TGTGCCAGCAGATCAGGGGAATGGGGACAGCCCCAGCATTTT
- | TRBJ2-7 | TRBD1 | TRBV5-1 | CASSHRTGASNEQYF | TGCGCCAGCAGCCACCGGACAGGGGCAAGTAACGAGCAGTACTTC
- | TRBJ2-3 | - | TRBV30 | CAWSLPPGTDTQYF | TGTGCCTGGAGTCTTCCCCCAGGCACGGATACGCAGTATTTT